This T cell receptor beta chain was obtained from a study of shared clonotypes between healthy human individuals. Unsorted PBMC replicate PCRs drew on 300 ng DNA, representing about 30,000 T cell genomes. Profiled with immunoSEQ multiplex PCR; TCRdb holds only in-frame clones, not every one. Of some 490,000 clones in the sample, approximately 84% were seen once. Extraction of genomic DNA in unsorted samples used about 90 million PBMCs. Points from the study as a whole: Donor scarcity curtailed the genetic and exposure-history diversity represented herein.

As for this clone: Its specificity is not known.

The V and J ends lost 6 bases and 7 bases, in that order; junction bases with no gene match: 15. Germline lookup yields CDR1 KGHSH and CDR2 LQKENI. This CDR3 spans 17 amino acids. The chain joins TRBV18 to TRBJ1-4, with 9 bases lining up with TRBD1. The sequenced sample was PBMCs. This TCR came from a woman aged 40 to 50 in good health. Some clones in this sample may be carry-over from other donors' samples. CDR3 sequence reads: CASSPEFPGQGGEKLFF. CDR3 bases: TGTGCCAGCTCCCCAGAGTTTCCGGGACAGGGCGGTGAAAAACTGTTTTTT.